This TCR beta chain was found in a study of shared clonotypes between healthy human individuals. Findings of the study overall: Clonotype sharing among the donors was expected to vary with sequencing depth.

Each subset's genomic DNA was shared equally among a number of immunoSEQ plates. Generated by immunoSEQ multiplex PCR, the TCRdb table keeps only in-frame clones and is missing some. The sample includes hundreds of thousands of clones, 85% to 95% of them seen just once. Naivety among CD8 cells was defined by CD45RO negativity and positive CCR7 selection, thereby excluding terminally differentiated effector memory CD45RA+ cells. The healthy adult donors were HIV-negative and reported no recent acute infections or vaccinations. About this clone itself: Its antigen is as yet unknown.

V was clipped by 2 bases and J by 1 base; unmatched bases: 5. The length of the CDR3 is 16 residues. From germline, CDR1 is SGHVS and CDR2 FNYEAQ. The sequencing input was naive CD8+ T cells sorted from blood. The chain combines TRBV7-6 with TRBJ2-1; TRBD1 aligns across 7 bases. This receptor was taken from a woman aged 25 to 39 in good health. CDR3 region: CASSLSAGGSYNEQFF. CDR3 coding DNA: TGTGCCAGCAGCTTAAGCGCAGGGGGTTCCTACAATGAGCAGTTCTTC.